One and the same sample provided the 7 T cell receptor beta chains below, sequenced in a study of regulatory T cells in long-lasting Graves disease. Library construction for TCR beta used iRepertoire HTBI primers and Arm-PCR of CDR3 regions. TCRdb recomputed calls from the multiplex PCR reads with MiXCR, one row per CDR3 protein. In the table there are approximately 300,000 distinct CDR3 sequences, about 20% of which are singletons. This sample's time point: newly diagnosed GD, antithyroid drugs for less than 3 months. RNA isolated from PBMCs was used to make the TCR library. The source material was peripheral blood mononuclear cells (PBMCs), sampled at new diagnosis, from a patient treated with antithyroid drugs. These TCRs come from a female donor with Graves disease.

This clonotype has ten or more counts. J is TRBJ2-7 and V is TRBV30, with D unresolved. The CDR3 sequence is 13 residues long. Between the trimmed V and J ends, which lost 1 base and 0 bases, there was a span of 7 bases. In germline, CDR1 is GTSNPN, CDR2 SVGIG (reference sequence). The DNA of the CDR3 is TGTGCCTGGAGTGCAGCTCACTCCTACGAGCAGTACTTC. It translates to CAWSAAHSYEQYF.

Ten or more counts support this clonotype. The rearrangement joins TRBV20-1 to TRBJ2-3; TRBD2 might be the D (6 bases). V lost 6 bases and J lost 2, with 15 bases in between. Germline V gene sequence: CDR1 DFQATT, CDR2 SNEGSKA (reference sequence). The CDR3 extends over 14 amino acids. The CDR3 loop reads CSATGTLLTDTQYF. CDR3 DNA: TGCAGTGCCACTGGGACTCTTCTCACAGATACGCAGTATTTT.

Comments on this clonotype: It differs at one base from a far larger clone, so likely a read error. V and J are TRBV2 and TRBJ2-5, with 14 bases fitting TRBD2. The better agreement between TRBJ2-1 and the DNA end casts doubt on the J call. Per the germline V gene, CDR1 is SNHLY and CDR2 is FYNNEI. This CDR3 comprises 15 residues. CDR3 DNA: TGTGCCAGCGGCGGGGGACTAGCGGGAGACAATGAGCAGTTCTTC. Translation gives CASGGGLAGDNEQFF.

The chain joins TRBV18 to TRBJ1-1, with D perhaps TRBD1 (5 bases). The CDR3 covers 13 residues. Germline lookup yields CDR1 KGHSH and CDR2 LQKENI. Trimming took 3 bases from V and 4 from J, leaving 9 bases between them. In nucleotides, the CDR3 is TGTGCCAGCTCACCCCAGGGAACCACTGAAGCTTTCTTT. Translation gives CASSPQGTTEAFF.

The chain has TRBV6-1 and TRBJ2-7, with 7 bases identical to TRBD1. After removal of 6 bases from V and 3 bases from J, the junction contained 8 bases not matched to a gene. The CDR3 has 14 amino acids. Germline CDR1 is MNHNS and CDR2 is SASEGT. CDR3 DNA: TGTGCCAGCAGACCCCCGACAGGGAGCTACGAGCAGTACTTC. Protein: CASRPPTGSYEQYF.

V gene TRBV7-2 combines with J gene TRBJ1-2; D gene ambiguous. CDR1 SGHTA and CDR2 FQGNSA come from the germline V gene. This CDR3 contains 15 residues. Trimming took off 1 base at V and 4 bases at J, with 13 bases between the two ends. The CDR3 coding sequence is TGTGCCAGCAGCTTAGAGAAAATACTACTCTATGGCTACACCTTC. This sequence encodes CASSLEKILLYGYTF.

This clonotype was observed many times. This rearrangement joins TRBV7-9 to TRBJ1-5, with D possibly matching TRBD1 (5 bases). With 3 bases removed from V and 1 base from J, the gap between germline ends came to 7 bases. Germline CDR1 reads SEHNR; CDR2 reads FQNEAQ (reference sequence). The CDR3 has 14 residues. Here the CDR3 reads CASSLGRSNQPQHF. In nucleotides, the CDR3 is TGTGCCAGCAGCTTGGGACGGAGCAATCAGCCCCAGCATTTT.